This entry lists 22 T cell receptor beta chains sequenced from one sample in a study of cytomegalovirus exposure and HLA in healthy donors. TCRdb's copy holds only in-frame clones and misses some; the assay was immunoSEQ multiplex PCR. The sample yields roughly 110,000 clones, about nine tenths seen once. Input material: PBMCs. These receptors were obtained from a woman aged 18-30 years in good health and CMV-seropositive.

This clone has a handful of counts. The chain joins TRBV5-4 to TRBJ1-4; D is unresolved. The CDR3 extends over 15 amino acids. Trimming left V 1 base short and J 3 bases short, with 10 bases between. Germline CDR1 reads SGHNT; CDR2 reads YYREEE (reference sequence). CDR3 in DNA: TGTGCCAGCAGCTTGAATCACCAGTCTAATGAAAAACTGTTTTTT. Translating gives CASSLNHQSNEKLFF.

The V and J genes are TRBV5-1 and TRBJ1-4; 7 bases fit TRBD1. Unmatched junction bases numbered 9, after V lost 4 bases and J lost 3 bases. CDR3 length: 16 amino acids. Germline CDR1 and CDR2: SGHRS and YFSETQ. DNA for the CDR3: TGCGCCAGCAGCCCGGGGACAGCCAGGGCTAATGAAAAACTGTTTTTT. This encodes CASSPGTARANEKLFF.

CDR3 coding DNA: TGTGCCAGCAGTCCTAGCTTAGGGGCGGGGGGTCCAGGGTACGAGCAGTACGTC. It yields the protein CASSPSLGAGGPGYEQYV. This chain links TRBV28 with TRBJ2-7, with 8 positions matching TRBD2. V was pared by 5 bases and J by 4 bases, with 19 bases of the junction left unmatched. There are 18 residues in the CDR3. CDR1 MDHEN and CDR2 SYDVKM come from the germline V gene.

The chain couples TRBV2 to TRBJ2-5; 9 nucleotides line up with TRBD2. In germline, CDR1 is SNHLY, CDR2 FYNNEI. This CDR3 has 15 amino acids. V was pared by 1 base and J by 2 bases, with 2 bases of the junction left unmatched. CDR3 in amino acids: CASSEDLAGQETQYF. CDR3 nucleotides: TGTGCCAGCAGTGAAGACCTAGCGGGGCAAGAGACCCAGTACTTC.

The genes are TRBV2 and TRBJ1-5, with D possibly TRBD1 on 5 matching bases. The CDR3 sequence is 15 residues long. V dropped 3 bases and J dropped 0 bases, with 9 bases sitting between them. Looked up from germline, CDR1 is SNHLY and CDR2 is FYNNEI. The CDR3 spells CASSDGGDSNQPQHF. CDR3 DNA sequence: TGTGCCAGCAGTGATGGAGGGGATAGCAATCAGCCCCAGCATTTT. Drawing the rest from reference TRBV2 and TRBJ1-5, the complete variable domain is EPEVTQTPSHQVTQMGQEVILRCVPISNHLYFYWYRQILGQKVEFLVSFYNNEISEKSEIFDDQFSVERPDGSNFTLKIRSTKLEDSAMYFCASSDGGDSNQPQHFGDGTRLSIL.

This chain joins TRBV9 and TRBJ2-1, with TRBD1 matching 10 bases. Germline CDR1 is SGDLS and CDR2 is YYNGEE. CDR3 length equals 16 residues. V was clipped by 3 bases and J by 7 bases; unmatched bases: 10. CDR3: CASSEAGTGERNEQFF. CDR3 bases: TGTGCCAGCAGCGAAGCCGGGACAGGGGAGAGGAATGAGCAGTTCTTC.

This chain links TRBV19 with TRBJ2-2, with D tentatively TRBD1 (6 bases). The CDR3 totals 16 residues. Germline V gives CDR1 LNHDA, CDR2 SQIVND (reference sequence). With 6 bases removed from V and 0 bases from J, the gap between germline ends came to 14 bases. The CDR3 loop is CASRMTGTSNTGELFF. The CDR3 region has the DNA TGTGCCAGTAGGATGACCGGGACATCGAACACCGGGGAGCTGTTTTTT.

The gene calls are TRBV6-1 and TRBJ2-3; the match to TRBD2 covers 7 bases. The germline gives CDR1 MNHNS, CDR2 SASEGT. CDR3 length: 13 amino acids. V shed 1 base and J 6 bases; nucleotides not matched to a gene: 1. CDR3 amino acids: CASSEVGGDTQYF. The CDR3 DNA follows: TGTGCCAGCAGTGAAGTGGGAGGGGATACGCAGTATTTT.

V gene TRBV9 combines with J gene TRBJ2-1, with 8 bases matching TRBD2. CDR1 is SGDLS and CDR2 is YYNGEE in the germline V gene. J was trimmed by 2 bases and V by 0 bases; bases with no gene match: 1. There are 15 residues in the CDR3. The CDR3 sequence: CASSVDGGAYNEQFF. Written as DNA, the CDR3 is TGTGCCAGCAGCGTAGACGGGGGGGCCTACAATGAGCAGTTCTTC.

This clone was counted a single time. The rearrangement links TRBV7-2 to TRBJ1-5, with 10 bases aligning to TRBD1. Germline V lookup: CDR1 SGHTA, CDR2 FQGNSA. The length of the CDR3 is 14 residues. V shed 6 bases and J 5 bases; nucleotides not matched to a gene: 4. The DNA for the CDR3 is TGTGCCAGCAGTAGACAGGGGGCGGATCAGCCCCAGCATTTT. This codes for CASSRQGADQPQHF.

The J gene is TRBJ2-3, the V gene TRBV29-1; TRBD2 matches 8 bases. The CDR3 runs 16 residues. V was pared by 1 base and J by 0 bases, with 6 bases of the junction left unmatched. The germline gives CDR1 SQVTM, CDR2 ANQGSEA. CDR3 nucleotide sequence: TGCAGCGTTGAAGGGGGGCGGGGGGCGAGCACAGATACGCAGTATTTT. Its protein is CSVEGGRGASTDTQYF.

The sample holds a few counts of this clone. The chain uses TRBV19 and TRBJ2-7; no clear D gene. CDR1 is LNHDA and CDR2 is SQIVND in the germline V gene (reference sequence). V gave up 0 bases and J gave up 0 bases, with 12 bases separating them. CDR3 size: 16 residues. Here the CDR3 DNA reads TGTGCCAGTAGTATAGATCTCCCAGGCCTCTCCTACGAGCAGTACTTC. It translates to CASSIDLPGLSYEQYF.

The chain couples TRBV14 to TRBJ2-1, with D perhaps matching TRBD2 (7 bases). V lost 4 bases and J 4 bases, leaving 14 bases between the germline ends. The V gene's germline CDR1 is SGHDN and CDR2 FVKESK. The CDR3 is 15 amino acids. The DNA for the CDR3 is TGTGCCAGCAGCCCTTGGGGGGGCACTTACAATGAGCAGTTCTTC. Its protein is CASSPWGGTYNEQFF.

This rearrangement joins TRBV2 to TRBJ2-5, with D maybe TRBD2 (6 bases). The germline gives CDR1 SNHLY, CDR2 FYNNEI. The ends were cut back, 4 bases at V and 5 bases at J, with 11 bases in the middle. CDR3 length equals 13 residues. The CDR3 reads CASSGAGRETQYF. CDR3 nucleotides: TGTGCCAGCAGTGGGGCGGGGAGGGAGACCCAGTACTTC.

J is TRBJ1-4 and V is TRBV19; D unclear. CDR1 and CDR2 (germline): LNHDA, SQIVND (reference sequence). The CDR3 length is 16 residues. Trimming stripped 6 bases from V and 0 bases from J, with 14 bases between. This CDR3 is CASRTIAGTTNEKLFF. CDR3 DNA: TGTGCCAGTAGGACTATCGCCGGGACAACTAATGAAAAACTGTTTTTT.

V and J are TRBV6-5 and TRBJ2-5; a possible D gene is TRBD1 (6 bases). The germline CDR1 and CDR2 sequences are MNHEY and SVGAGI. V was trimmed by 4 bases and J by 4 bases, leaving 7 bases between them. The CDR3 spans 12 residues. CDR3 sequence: CASSFRGETQYF. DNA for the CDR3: TGTGCCAGCAGTTTCAGGGGAGAGACCCAGTACTTC.

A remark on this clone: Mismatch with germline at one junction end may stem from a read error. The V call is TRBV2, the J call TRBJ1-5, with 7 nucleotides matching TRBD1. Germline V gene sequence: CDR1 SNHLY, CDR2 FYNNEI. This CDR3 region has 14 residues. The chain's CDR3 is CSSRGGKEWQPQHF. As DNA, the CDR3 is TGTTCCAGCAGGGGGGGAAAGGAATGGCAGCCCCAGCATTTT.

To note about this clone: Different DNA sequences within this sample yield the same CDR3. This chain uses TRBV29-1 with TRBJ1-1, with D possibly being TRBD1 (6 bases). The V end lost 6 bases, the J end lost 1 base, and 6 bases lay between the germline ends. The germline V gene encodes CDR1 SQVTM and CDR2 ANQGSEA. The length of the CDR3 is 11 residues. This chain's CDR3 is CSVGQNTEAFF. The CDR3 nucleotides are TGCAGCGTGGGACAGAACACTGAAGCTTTCTTT.

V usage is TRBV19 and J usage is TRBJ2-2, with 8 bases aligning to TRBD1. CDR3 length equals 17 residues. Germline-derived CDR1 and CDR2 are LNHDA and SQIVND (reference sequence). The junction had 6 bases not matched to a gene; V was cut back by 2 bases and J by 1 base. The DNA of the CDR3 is TGTGCCAGTAGTATAACGGGCGGGACAGGGAACACCGGGGAGCTGTTTTTT. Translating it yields CASSITGGTGNTGELFF. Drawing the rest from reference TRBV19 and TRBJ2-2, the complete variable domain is DGGITQSPKYLFRKEGQNVTLSCEQNLNHDAMYWYRQDPGQGLRLIYYSQIVNDFQKGDIAEGYSVSREKKESFPLTVTSAQKNPTAFYLCASSITGGTGNTGELFFGEGSRLTVL.

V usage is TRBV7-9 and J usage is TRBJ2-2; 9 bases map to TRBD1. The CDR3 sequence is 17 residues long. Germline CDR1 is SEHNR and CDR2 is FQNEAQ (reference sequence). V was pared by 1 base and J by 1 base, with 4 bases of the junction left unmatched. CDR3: CASSLDGTGRNTGELFF. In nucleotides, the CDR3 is TGTGCCAGCAGCTTAGACGGGACAGGGAGGAACACCGGGGAGCTGTTTTTT.

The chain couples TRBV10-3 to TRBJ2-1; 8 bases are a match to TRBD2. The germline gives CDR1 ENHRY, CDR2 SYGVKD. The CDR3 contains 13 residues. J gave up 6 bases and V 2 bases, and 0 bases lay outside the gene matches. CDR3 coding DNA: TGTGCCATCAGTGAGCGGGGGGGCAATGAGCAGTTCTTC. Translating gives CAISERGGNEQFF.

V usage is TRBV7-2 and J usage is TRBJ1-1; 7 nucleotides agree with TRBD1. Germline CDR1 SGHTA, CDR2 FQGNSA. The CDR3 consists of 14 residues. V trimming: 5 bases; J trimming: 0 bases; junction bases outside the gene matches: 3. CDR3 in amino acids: CASSRTGLNTEAFF. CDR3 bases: TGTGCCAGCAGCCGGACAGGATTGAACACTGAAGCTTTCTTT. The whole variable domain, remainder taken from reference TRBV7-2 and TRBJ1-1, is GAGVSQSPSNKVTEKGKDVELRCDPISGHTALYWYRQSLGQGLEFLIYFQGNSAPDKSGLPSDRFSAERTGGSVSTLTIQRTQQEDSAVYLCASSRTGLNTEAFFGQGTRLTVV.